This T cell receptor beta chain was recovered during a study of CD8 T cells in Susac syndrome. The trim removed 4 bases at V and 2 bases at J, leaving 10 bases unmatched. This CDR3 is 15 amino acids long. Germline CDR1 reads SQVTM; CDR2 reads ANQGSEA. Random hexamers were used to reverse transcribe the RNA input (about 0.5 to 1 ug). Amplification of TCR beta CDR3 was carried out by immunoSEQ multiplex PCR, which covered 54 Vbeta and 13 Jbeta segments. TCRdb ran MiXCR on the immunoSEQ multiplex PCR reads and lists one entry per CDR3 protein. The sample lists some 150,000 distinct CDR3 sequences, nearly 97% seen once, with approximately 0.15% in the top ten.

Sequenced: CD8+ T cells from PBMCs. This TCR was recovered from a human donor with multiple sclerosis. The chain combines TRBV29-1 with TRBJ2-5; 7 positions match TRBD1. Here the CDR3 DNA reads TGCAGCGTTGGGGTTAAGGGCAGGGGGCAAGAGACCCAGTACTTC. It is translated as CSVGVKGRGQETQYF.